The source of this TCR beta chain is a study of T cells in Graves' hyperthyroidism and ophthalmopathy. CDR3 length equals 14 residues. Germline values: CDR1 KGHDR, CDR2 SFDVKD. Trimming cost V 0 bases and J 4 bases, with 8 bases left between them. This clonotype was observed many times. Amplification of TCR beta CDR3 regions used RNA as the template. The TCR CDR3 first-round RT-PCR relied on the HTBI primer set. One entry per CDR3 protein, called by TCRdb with MiXCR from the multiplex PCR reads. This table holds about 350,000 distinct CDR3 sequences, about 15% found once. The study based diagnoses on clinical symptoms, serum thyroxine and TRAb, thyroid ultrasound and orbital computed tomography.

The sample was blood. This clonotype was sampled from a woman in her thirties with Graves' hyperthyroidism. The chain is built from TRBV24-1 and TRBJ2-5; unclear D gene. The CDR3 region is CATSDLASGETQYF. In nucleotides, the CDR3 is TGTGCCACCAGTGATTTGGCGTCAGGAGAGACCCAGTACTTC.